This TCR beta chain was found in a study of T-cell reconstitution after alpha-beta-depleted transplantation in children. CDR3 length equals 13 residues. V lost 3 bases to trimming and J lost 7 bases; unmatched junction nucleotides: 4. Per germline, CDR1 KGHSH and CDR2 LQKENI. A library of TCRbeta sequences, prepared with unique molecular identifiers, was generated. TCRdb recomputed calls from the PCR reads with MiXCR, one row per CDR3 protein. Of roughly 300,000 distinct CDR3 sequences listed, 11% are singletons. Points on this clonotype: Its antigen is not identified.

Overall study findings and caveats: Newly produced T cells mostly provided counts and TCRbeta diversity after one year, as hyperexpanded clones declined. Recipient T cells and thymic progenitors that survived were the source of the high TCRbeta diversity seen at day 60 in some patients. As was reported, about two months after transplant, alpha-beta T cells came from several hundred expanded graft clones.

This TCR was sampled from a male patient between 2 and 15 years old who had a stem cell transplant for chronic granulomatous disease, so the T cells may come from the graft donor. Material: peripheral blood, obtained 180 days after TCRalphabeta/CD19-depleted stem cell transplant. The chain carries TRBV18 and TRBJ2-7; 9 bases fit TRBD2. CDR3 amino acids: CASSPRGGDEQYF. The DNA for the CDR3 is TGTGCCAGCTCACCGCGGGGGGGGGATGAGCAGTACTTC. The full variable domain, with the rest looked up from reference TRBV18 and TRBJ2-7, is NAGVMQNPRHLVRRRGQEARLRCSPMKGHSHVYWYRQLPEEGLKFMVYLQKENIIDESGMPKERFSAEFPKEGPSILRIQQVVRGDSAAYFCASSPRGGDEQYFGPGTRLTVT.